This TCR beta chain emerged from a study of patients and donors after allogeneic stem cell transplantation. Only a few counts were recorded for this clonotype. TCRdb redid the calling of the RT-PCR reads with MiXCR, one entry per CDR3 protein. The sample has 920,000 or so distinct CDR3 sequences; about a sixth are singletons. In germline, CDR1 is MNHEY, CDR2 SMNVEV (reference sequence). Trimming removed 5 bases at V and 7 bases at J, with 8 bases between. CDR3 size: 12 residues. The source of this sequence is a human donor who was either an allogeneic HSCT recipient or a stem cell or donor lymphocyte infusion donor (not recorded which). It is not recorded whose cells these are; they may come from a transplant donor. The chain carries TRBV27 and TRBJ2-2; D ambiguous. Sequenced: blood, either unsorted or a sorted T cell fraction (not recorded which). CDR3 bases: TGTGCCAGCAGTCCCCCGGGCGGGGAGCTGTTTTTT. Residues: CASSPPGGELFF.